These 16 T cell receptor beta chains came from one sample sequenced in a study of blood T cells in healthy people across ages. With a J-beta primer mix and a sample-barcoded 5' primer, a second PCR ran 7 to 11 cycles. Via MiXCR, TCRdb re-called the 5' RACE reads, giving one row per CDR3 protein. The profile shows hundreds of thousands of distinct CDR3 sequences, about 50% of them singletons. The sample was blood. The receptors originated from a woman older than 75 in good health.

This clonotype was detected ten times or more. V and J are TRBV28 and TRBJ2-5; possibly TRBD1 for D (5 bases). In germline, CDR1 is MDHEN, CDR2 SYDVKM. Trimming stripped 7 bases from V and 4 bases from J, with 10 bases between. The CDR3 is 12 residues long. CDR3 sequence: CASTAGLETQYF. Written as DNA, the CDR3 is TGTGCCAGCACGGCAGGGTTAGAGACCCAGTACTTC.

The chain joins TRBV29-1 to TRBJ1-2, with D possibly TRBD1 on 6 matching bases. The germline CDR1 and CDR2 sequences are SQVTM and ANQGSEA. Trimming took off 5 bases at V and 10 bases at J, with 26 bases between the two ends. This CDR3 contains 15 residues. The CDR3 sequence: CSVYSGTSMGDVYTF. The DNA for the CDR3 is TGCAGCGTTTACTCCGGGACATCAATGGGGGATGTCTACACCTTC.

The rearrangement links TRBV20-1 to TRBJ1-2, with D uncertain. There are 13 residues in the CDR3. V dropped 4 bases and J dropped 7 bases, with 16 bases sitting between them. In germline, CDR1 is DFQATT, CDR2 SNEGSKA (reference sequence). In DNA form, the CDR3 reads TGCAGTGCTAAATCGGGCCCGCCGGTTGGCTACACCTTC. Translated, it gives CSAKSGPPVGYTF.

The gene calls are TRBV2 and TRBJ2-5, with D possibly matching TRBD1 (6 bases). The germline V gene encodes CDR1 SNHLY and CDR2 FYNNEI. This CDR3 has 12 residues. Trimming stripped 7 bases from V and 5 bases from J, with 11 bases between. As DNA, the CDR3 is TGTGCCAGCAATCACAGGGCTGAGACCCAGTACTTC. This sequence encodes CASNHRAETQYF.

The rearrangement links TRBV6-6 to TRBJ1-1, with D uncertain. V was trimmed by 6 bases and J by 9 bases, leaving 14 bases between them. This CDR3 is 12 amino acids long. Germline loops: CDR1 MNHNY, CDR2 SVGAGI (reference sequence). The CDR3 DNA reads as TGTGCCAGCAGACTAGACACCGAAAAAGCTTTCTTT. As protein: CASRLDTEKAFF.

With respect to this clonotype: A clone one base away is much larger, so this may be a read error. V gene TRBV12-5 combines with J gene TRBJ2-1; D not certain. Germline CDR1 reads LGHNT; CDR2 reads FRNRAP. Deletions cut 4 bases from V and 10 bases from J, with 11 bases between. There are 12 residues in the CDR3. Here the CDR3 reads CASGSLVGEQFF. The CDR3 DNA sequence: TGTGCTAGTGGTTCGCTAGTGGGCGAGCAGTTCTTC.

The J gene is TRBJ1-4, the V gene TRBV6-6; no reliable D call. V was trimmed by 6 bases and J by 1 base, leaving 9 bases between them. Germline V gene sequence: CDR1 MNHNY, CDR2 SVGAGI (reference sequence). The CDR3 is 14 amino acids. CDR3 loop: CASSPQVTNEKLFF. The CDR3, as DNA: TGTGCCAGCAGCCCACAAGTAACTAATGAAAAACTGTTTTTT.

V usage is TRBV4-1 and J usage is TRBJ2-1, with D possibly being TRBD2 (6 bases). This CDR3 region has 17 residues. Deletions cut 4 bases from V and 10 bases from J, with 26 bases between. Germline loops: CDR1 MGHRA, CDR2 YSYEKL. The CDR3 DNA follows: TGCGCCAGCAGCCTTACCAAGCAGGCGGGAACGAAGGCCGAGCAGTTCTTC. Translated: CASSLTKQAGTKAEQFF.

The rearrangement uses TRBV29-1 and TRBJ2-4, with 8 positions matching TRBD1. Germline lookup yields CDR1 SQVTM and CDR2 ANQGSEA. Trimming removed 5 bases from V and 0 bases from J; junction bases left unmatched: 12. This CDR3 has 17 amino acids. The CDR3 protein is CSVSSGQASLAKNIQYF. The CDR3 coding sequence is TGCAGCGTTTCCTCGGGACAGGCTTCGCTAGCCAAAAACATTCAGTACTTC.

This clonotype showed up many times. The V gene is TRBV29-1, the J gene TRBJ2-7, with 10 bases matching TRBD1. J lost 3 bases, V lost 6 bases, and 5 bases had no gene match. This CDR3 contains 13 residues. CDR1 is SQVTM, CDR2 ANQGSEA, per germline. The CDR3 loop reads CSVARDRGYEQYF. CDR3 nucleotide sequence: TGCAGCGTGGCCCGGGACAGGGGCTACGAGCAGTACTTC.

At least ten counts were recorded for this clonotype. This sequence joins TRBV20-1 and TRBJ2-7; tentatively, D is TRBD1 (6 bases). Germline assignment: CDR1 DFQATT and CDR2 SNEGSKA (reference sequence). CDR3 length: 12 residues. Trimming pared 3 bases from V and 7 bases from J, leaving 13 bases between. The CDR3 loop is CSARRQGREQYF. CDR3 nucleotide sequence: TGCAGTGCTAGGCGGCAGGGGCGAGAGCAGTACTTC.

The chain is built from TRBV3-1 and TRBJ2-1, with D tentatively TRBD2 (9 bases). V was pared by 3 bases and J by 4 bases, with 25 bases between. Germline V gene lookup returns CDR1 LGHDT and CDR2 YNNKEL (reference sequence). This CDR3 spans 19 amino acids. The CDR3 spells CASSQLTGGASGAYNEQFF. In DNA, the CDR3 is TGTGCCAGCAGCCAGCTCACAGGGGGGGCTAGCGGGGCATACAATGAGCAGTTCTTC.

With respect to this clonotype: At one end, the junction sequence differs from germline, possibly due to a read error. The rearrangement links TRBV7-7 to TRBJ2-7; possible D gene TRBD2, 6 bases. The DNA end lines up better with TRBJ2-5; the J call may be wrong. The CDR3 has 15 amino acids. Germline V gene data show CDR1 as SSHAT and CDR2 as FNYEAQ (reference sequence). CDR3 sequence reads: CASSLVEGLWETQYF. CDR3 bases: TGTGCTAGCAGCTTAGTGGAGGGGCTTTGGGAGACCCAGTACTTC.

A remark on this clonotype: With a much larger clone just one base away, this may be a read error. V and J are TRBV5-1 and TRBJ2-1; maybe TRBD2 (5 bases). V was clipped by 7 bases and J by 9 bases, with 14 bases between them. The CDR3 consists of 12 residues. CDR1 is SGHRS and CDR2 is YFSETQ in the germline V gene. The CDR3 DNA reads as TGCGCCAGCTCCCGGGGTACTTCTGAGCAGTTCTTC. This gives the protein CASSRGTSEQFF.

This clonotype has just a few counts. The rearrangement links TRBV28 to TRBJ1-5; TRBD1 is a possible D gene (6 bases). Between the trimmed V and J ends, which lost 7 bases and 1 base, there was a span of 14 bases. This CDR3 has 15 amino acids. Germline loops: CDR1 MDHEN, CDR2 SYDVKM. Written as DNA, the CDR3 is TGTGCCAGCACCCCGGGGGGGGCCAGCAATCAGCCCCAGCATTTT. Protein: CASTPGGASNQPQHF. The full variable domain, in which reference TRBV28 and TRBJ1-5 provide the parts outside the CDR3, is DVKVTQSSRYLVKRTGEKVFLECVQDMDHENMFWYRQDPGLGLRLIYFSYDVKMKEKGDIPEGYSVSREKKERFSLILESASTNQTSMYLCASTPGGASNQPQHFGDGTRLSIL.

The V and J genes are TRBV13 and TRBJ1-1; D uncertain. V was pared by 5 bases and J by 1 base, with 11 bases between. CDR1 and CDR2 (germline): PRHDT, FYEKMQ (reference sequence). The CDR3 extends over 14 amino acids. The CDR3 DNA follows: TGTGCCAGCAGCCCCGGACGGAGGAACACTGAAGCTTTCTTT. The encoded protein is CASSPGRRNTEAFF.